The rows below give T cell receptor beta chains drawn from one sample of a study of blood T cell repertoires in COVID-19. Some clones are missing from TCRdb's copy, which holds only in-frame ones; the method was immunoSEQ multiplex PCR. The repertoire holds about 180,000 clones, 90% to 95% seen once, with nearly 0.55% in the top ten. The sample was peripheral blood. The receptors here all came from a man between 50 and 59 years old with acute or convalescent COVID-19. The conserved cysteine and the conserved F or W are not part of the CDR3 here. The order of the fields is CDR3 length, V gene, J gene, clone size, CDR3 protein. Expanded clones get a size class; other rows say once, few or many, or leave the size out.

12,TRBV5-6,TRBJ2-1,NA,ASSLRQGWNEQF
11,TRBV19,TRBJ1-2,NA,ASSVDRDYGYT
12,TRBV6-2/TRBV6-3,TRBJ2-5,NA,ASSYGLARQTQY
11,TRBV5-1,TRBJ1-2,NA,ASSLDFIYGYT
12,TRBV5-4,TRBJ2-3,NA,ASSSRQTTDTQY
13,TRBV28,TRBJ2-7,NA,ASSTAGGFSYEQY
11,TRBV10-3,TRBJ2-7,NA,AISDAAEYEQY
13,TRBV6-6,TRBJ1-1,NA,ASSYGTGGFAEAF
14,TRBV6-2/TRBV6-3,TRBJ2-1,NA,ASSYVGRASYNEQF
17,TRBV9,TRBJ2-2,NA,ASSVTTLSQGEITGELF
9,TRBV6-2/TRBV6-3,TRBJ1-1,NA,ASSYLDRAF
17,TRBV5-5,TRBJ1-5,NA,ASSLAPAGTGGANQPQH
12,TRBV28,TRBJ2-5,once,ASSSGGLSETQY
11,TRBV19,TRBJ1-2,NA,ATRQGINYGYT
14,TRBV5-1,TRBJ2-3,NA,ASSSGTQASTDTQY
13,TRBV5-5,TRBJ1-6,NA,ASSWTGGKESPLH
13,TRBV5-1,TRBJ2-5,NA,ASSVGLAVQETQY
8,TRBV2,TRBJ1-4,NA,ASRSVELF
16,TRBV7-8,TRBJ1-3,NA,ASSLRDSLTSSGNTIY
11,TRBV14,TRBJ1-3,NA,ASSQNRGYTIY
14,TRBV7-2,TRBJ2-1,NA,ASSSPGTSGRSEQF
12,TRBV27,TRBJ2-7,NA,ASSLSGVAYEQY
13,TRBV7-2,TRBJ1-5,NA,ASSLDGTENQPQH
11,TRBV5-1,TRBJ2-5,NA,ASSLAVQETQY
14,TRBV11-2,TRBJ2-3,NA,ASSLLAGGVTDTQY
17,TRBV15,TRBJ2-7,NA,ATSSAIGASGRTSYEQY
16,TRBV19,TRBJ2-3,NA,ASSMEVTSGTSTDTQY
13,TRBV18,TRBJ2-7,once,ASSPVGTGHYEQY
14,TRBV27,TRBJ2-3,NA,ASSLGTSGSTDTQY